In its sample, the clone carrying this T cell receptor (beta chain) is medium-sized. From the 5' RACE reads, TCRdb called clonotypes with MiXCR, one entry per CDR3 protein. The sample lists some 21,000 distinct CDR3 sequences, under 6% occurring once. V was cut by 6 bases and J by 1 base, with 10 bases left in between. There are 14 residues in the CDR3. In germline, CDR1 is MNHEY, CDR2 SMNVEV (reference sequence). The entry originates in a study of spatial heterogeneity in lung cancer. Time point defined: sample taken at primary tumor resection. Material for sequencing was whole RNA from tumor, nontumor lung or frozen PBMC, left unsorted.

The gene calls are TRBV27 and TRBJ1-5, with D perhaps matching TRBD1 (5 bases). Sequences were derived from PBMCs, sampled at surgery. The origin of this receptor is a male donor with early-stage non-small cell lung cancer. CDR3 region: CASRSGLSNQPQHF. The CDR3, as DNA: TGTGCCAGCAGATCAGGGTTGAGCAATCAGCCCCAGCATTTT.